A selection of T cell receptor beta chains follows, all from one sample in a study of T cells in localized non-small cell lung cancer. Produced via immunoSEQ multiplex PCR; TCRdb's table is partial and in-frame only. The data hold under 11,000 clones, with about 29% observed a single time. Sequenced material: lung tumor tissue, taken before any cancer treatment. All receptors come from a man aged 35 to 69 with stage I lung adenocarcinoma. CDR3s include the opening cysteine and the closing phenylalanine or tryptophan. The D gene is left open where the match is weak. Clone size is shown for a subset of rows, as once, few, many or a class of expanded clone.

clone_size j_call d_call v_call cdr3_aa cdr3_nt
- TRBJ1-2 - TRBV18 CASSPLVNYGYTF TGTGCCAGCTCACCACTAGTCAACTATGGCTACACCTTC
- TRBJ1-2 - TRBV19 CASSIGGAGYTF TGTGCCAGTAGTATAGGGGGCGCGGGCTACACCTTC
- TRBJ2-3 TRBD2 TRBV19 CASRETGGLILAGETDTQYF TGTGCCAGTAGGGAAACAGGGGGCCTAATACTAGCGGGGGAAACAGATACGCAGTATTTT
- TRBJ2-2 - TRBV19 CASSIGQVNTGELFF TGTGCCAGTAGTATAGGGCAGGTTAACACCGGGGAGCTGTTTTTT
medium-sized TRBJ1-1 - TRBV9 CASSDQGRLAEAFF TGTGCCAGCAGTGATCAGGGAAGGTTGGCTGAAGCTTTCTTT
- TRBJ2-1 TRBD2 TRBV4-1 CASSQTAGGYNEQFF TGCGCCAGCAGCCAAACCGCGGGGGGATACAATGAGCAGTTCTTC
- TRBJ1-5 TRBD1 TRBV19 CASRDSAKAMNQPQHF TGTGCCAGCCGGGACAGTGCTAAGGCTATGAATCAGCCCCAGCATTTT
- TRBJ2-2 - TRBV9 CASSALGGITGELFF TGTGCCAGCAGCGCTCTAGGGGGTATCACCGGGGAGCTGTTTTTT
- TRBJ1-6 TRBD1 TRBV16 CASSPGRGRNSPLHF TGTGCCAGCAGCCCCGGGAGGGGGCGGAATTCACCCCTCCACTTT
few TRBJ1-2 - TRBV9 CASSDGTHYGYTF TGTGCCAGCAGCGATGGGACTCACTATGGCTACACCTTC
- TRBJ1-5 - TRBV6-8 CASSGASHSNQPQHF TGTGCCAGCAGTGGTGCATCCCATAGCAATCAGCCCCAGCATTTT
few TRBJ2-7 - TRBV6-1 CASSEEGRSYEQYF TGTGCCAGCAGTGAAGAAGGGAGGTCCTACGAGCAGTACTTC
- TRBJ1-5 - TRBV11-3 CASSLGMRNQPQHF TGTGCCAGCAGCCTGGGGATGCGCAATCAGCCCCAGCATTTT
once TRBJ2-1 TRBD2 TRBV10-2 CASSESSGGPHNEQFF TGCGCCAGCAGTGAGTCAAGCGGGGGGCCGCACAATGAGCAGTTCTTC
few TRBJ2-5 - TRBV6-8 CASSYVNRETQYF TGTGCCAGCAGTTACGTAAACAGGGAGACCCAGTACTTC
medium-sized TRBJ1-2 - TRBV6-8 CAISPTERAGDGYTF TGTGCCATCAGTCCCACGGAGCGGGCAGGGGATGGCTACACCTTC
- TRBJ2-1 - TRBV5-1 CASTPSDNYNEQFF TGCGCCAGCACCCCGAGTGATAACTACAATGAGCAGTTCTTC
- TRBJ1-5 - TRBV6-8 CASSYAGWQPQHF TGTGCCAGCAGTTACGCGGGCTGGCAGCCCCAGCATTTT
few TRBJ2-3 - TRBV6-8 CASSYRNTDTQYF TGTGCCAGCAGTTACCGAAACACAGATACGCAGTATTTT
few TRBJ2-4 - TRBV6-8 CASSLQQGGKNIQYF TGTGCCAGCAGCCTTCAACAGGGCGGCAAAAACATTCAGTACTTC
- TRBJ1-5 - TRBV15 CATSGGGGRDQPQHF TGTGCCACCAGCGGAGGGGGGGGACGCGATCAGCCCCAGCATTTT
- TRBJ2-7 TRBD2 TRBV15 CATSMAGEAYEQYF TGTGCCACCAGCATGGCGGGGGAGGCCTACGAGCAGTACTTC
- TRBJ1-2 TRBD1 TRBV29-1 CSVENQKRSRTGHGYTF TGCAGCGTTGAAAACCAGAAAAGATCCAGGACAGGTCATGGCTACACCTTC
once TRBJ2-7 - TRBV18 CASSPMGYEQYF TGTGCCAGCTCACCTATGGGCTACGAGCAGTACTTC
- TRBJ2-7 - TRBV19 CASSDRYYEQYF TGTGCCAGTAGTGACAGATATTACGAGCAGTACTTC
- TRBJ2-7 - TRBV5-1 CASSQATGYYEQYF TGCGCCAGCAGCCAAGCCACAGGTTACTACGAGCAGTACTTC
- TRBJ1-1 - TRBV5-1 CASSLGQMGAEAFF TGCGCCAGCAGCTTGGGACAGATGGGGGCTGAAGCTTTCTTT
few TRBJ1-1 - TRBV6-8 CASRDGTENTEAFF TGTGCCAGCAGGGACGGCACAGAAAACACTGAAGCTTTCTTT
few TRBJ1-5 - TRBV11-3 CASSFAQPVPVDQPQHF TGTGCCAGCAGCTTCGCACAGCCAGTCCCGGTGGATCAGCCCCAGCATTTT
once TRBJ1-6 - TRBV19 CASSIEWNSPLHF TGTGCCAGTAGTATTGAGTGGAATTCACCCCTCCACTTT
few TRBJ2-6 - TRBV11-3 CASSLGRGSGANVLTF TGTGCCAGCAGCTTGGGGCGGGGCTCTGGGGCCAACGTCCTGACTTTC
- TRBJ2-5 - TRBV25-1 CASSGWAEQETQYF TGTGCCAGCAGTGGTTGGGCCGAACAAGAGACCCAGTACTTC
- TRBJ2-3 - TRBV19 CASSIRGFTDTQYF TGTGCCAGTAGTATAAGGGGGTTCACAGATACGCAGTATTTT
many TRBJ1-6 TRBD1 TRBV6-1 CASSEGQGAGSYNSPLHF TGTGCCAGCAGTGAAGGACAGGGTGCGGGCTCCTATAATTCACCCCTCCACTTT
- TRBJ2-7 - TRBV5-1 CASGPFRTAAVYEQYF TGCGCCAGCGGCCCCTTCCGGACAGCGGCGGTCTACGAGCAGTACTTC
- TRBJ2-5 - TRBV12-5 CASGLSAFSGETQYF TGTGCTAGTGGTTTGAGTGCATTCAGCGGAGAGACCCAGTACTTC
- TRBJ1-1 - TRBV10-2 CASGALGNTEAFF TGCGCCAGCGGGGCCCTCGGGAACACTGAAGCTTTCTTT
- TRBJ2-1 - TRBV11-3 CASSLVSGGDYNEQFF TGTGCCAGCAGCTTAGTTTCTGGCGGGGACTACAATGAGCAGTTCTTC
few TRBJ1-6 - TRBV9 CASSPLGGGQSPLHF TGTGCCAGCAGCCCCTTGGGAGGGGGGCAGTCACCCCTCCACTTT
- TRBJ1-2 - TRBV6-8 CASSYEGGGYTF TGTGCCAGCAGTTACGAGGGGGGTGGCTACACCTTC
- TRBJ1-2 - TRBV19 CASNQSPGGYTF TGTGCCAGTAATCAAAGCCCAGGGGGCTACACCTTC
few TRBJ1-2 - TRBV11-3 CASKMGVIGYGYTF TGTGCCAGCAAAATGGGGGTAATCGGATATGGCTACACCTTC
- TRBJ1-3 TRBD1 TRBV18 CASSPRGGQGIASGNTIYF TGTGCCAGCTCACCAAGAGGAGGACAGGGGATAGCTTCTGGAAACACCATATATTTT
medium-sized TRBJ1-4 - TRBV4-1 CASSQPSTATNEKLFF TGCGCCAGCAGCCAACCCTCGACAGCAACTAATGAAAAACTGTTTTTT
- TRBJ1-2 TRBD1 TRBV11-3 CASSFGTAYYGYTF TGTGCCAGCAGCTTTGGGACAGCCTACTATGGCTACACCTTC
- TRBJ1-1 - TRBV6-8 CASSYSIVWGNTEAFF TGTGCCAGCAGTTACTCGATAGTCTGGGGAAACACTGAAGCTTTCTTT
- TRBJ1-5 TRBD1 TRBV19 CASSIITQGRNQPQHF TGTGCCAGTAGTATCATAACACAGGGGAGGAATCAGCCCCAGCATTTT
- TRBJ2-7 - TRBV19 CASSTGYEQYF TGTGCCAGTAGTACAGGGTACGAGCAGTACTTC
few TRBJ1-5 - TRBV2 CASTFQDDYQPQHF TGTGCCAGCACATTCCAGGATGACTATCAGCCCCAGCATTTT
many TRBJ2-1 - TRBV13 CASSLDLLGNRNEQFF TGTGCCAGCAGCTTAGACCTCCTCGGGAATAGGAATGAGCAGTTCTTC
many TRBJ1-4 TRBD1 TRBV11-3 CASSSVTTDRANNEKLFF TGTGCCAGCAGCTCAGTTACAACAGACAGGGCCAATAATGAAAAACTGTTTTTT
few TRBJ1-2 - TRBV4-1 CASSQGQLVGYTF TGCGCCAGCAGCCAAGGACAACTTGTAGGCTACACCTTC
- TRBJ2-1 - TRBV19 CASRPLGRLTYNEQFF TGTGCCAGTAGGCCCCTAGGGCGACTCACCTACAATGAGCAGTTCTTC